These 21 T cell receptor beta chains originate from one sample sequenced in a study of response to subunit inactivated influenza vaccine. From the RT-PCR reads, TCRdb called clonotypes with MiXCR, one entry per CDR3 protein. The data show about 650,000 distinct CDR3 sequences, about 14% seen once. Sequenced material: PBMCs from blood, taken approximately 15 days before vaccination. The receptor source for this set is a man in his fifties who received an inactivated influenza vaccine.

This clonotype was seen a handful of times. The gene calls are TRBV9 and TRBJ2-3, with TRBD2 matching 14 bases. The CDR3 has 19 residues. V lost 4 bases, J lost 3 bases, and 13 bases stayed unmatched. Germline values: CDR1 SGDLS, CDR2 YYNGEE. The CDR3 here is CASSPPETSGRAETDTQYF. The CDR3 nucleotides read TGTGCCAGCAGCCCCCCCGAGACTAGCGGGAGGGCCGAGACAGATACGCAGTATTTT.

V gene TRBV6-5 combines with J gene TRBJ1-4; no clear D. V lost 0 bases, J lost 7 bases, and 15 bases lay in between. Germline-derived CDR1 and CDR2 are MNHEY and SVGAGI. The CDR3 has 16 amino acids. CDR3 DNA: TGTGCCAGCAGTTACTCGAGCTTTGGGGTATCTGAAAAACTGTTTTTT. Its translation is CASSYSSFGVSEKLFF.

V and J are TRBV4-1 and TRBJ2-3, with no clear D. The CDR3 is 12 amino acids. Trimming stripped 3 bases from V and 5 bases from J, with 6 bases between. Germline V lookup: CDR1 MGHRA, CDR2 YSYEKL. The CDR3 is CASSHREDTQYF. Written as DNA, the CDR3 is TGCGCCAGCAGCCACCGAGAAGATACGCAGTATTTT.

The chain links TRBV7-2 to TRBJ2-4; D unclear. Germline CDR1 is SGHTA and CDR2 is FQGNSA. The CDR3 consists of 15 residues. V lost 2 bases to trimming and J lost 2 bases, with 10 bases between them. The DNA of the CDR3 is TGTGCCAGCAGCTTACGCCCCATAACCAAAAACATTCAGTACTTC. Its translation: CASSLRPITKNIQYF.

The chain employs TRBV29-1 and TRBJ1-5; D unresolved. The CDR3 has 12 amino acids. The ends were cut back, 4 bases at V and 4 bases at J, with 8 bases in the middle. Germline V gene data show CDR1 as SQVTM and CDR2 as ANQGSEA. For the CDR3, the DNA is TGCAGCGTTGGAGACGGGAATCAGCCCCAGCATTTT. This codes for CSVGDGNQPQHF.

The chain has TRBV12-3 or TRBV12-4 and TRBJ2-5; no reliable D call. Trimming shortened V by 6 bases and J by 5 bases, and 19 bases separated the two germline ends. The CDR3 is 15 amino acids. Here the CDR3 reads CASSHGFEGRETQYF. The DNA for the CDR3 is TGTGCCAGCAGCCACGGGTTCGAAGGTAGGGAGACCCAGTACTTC.

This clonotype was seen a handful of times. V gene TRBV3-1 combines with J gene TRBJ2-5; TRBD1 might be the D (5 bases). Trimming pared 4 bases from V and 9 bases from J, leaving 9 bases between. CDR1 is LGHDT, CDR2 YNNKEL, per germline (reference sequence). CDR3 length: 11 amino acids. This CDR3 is CASSLQGPQYF. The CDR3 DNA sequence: TGTGCCAGCAGCCTTCAGGGCCCCCAGTACTTC.

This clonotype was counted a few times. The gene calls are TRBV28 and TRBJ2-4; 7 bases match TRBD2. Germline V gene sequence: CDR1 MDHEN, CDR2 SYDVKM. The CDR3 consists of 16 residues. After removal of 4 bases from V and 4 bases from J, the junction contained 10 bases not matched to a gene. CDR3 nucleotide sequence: TGTGCCAGCAGTTCCTCTCTTCTAGCGGAGAAAAACATTCAGTACTTC. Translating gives CASSSSLLAEKNIQYF.

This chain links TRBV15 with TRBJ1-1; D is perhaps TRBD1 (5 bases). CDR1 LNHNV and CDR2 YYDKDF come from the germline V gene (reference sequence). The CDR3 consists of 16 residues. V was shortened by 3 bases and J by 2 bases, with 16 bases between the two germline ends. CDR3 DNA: TGTGCCACCAGCAGCGACAGAATCAGTGTAAACACTGAAGCTTTCTTT. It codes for CATSSDRISVNTEAFF.

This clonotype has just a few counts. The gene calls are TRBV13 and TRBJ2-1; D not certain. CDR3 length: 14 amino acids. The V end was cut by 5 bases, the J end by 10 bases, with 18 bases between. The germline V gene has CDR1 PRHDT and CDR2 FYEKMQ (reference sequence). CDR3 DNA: TGTGCCAGCAGCGCCAGATTTTTCTCACGGGAGCAGTTCTTC. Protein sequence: CASSARFFSREQFF.

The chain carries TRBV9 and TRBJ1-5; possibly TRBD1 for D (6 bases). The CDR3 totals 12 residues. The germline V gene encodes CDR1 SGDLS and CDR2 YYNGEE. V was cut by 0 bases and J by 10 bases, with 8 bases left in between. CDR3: CASSVEGGPQHF. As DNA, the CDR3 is TGTGCCAGCAGCGTAGAAGGGGGTCCCCAGCATTTT. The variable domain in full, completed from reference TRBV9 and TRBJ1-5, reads DSGVTQTPKHLITATGQRVTLRCSPRSGDLSVYWYQQSLDQGLQFLIQYYNGEERAKGNILERFSAQQFPDLHSELNLSSLELGDSALYFCASSVEGGPQHFGDGTRLSIL.

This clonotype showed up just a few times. The CDR3 DNA sequence: TGTGCCATCAGGACGGACTCACCTGGGGAGCAGTACTTC. It codes for CAIRTDSPGEQYF. The chain links TRBV10-3 to TRBJ2-7; perhaps TRBD2 as D (5 bases). V lost 6 bases and J 7 bases, leaving 16 bases between the germline ends. Germline V gene lookup returns CDR1 ENHRY and CDR2 SYGVKD. The CDR3 runs 13 residues.

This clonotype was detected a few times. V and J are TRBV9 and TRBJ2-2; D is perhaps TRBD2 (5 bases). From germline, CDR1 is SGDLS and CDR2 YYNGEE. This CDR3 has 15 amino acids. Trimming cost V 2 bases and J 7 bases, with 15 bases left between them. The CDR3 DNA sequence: TGTGCCAGCAGCGTGCCTGGGCGGGTCGACGGGGAGCTGTTTTTT. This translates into CASSVPGRVDGELFF.

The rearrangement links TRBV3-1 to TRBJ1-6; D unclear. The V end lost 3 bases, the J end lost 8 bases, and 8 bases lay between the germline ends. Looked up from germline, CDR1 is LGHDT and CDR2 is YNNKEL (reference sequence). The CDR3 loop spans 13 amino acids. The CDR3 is CASSQSSYSPLHF. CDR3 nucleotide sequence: TGTGCCAGCAGCCAGAGTTCTTATTCACCCCTCCACTTT. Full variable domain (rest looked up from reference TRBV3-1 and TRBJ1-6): DTAVSQTPKYLVTQMGNDKSIKCEQNLGHDTMYWYKQDSKKFLKIMFSYNNKELIINETVPNRFSPKSPDKAHLNLHINSLELGDSAVYFCASSQSSYSPLHFGNGTRLTVT.

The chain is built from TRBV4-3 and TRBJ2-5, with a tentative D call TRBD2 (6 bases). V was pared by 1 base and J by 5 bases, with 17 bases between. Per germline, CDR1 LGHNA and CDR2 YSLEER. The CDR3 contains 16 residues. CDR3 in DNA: TGCGCCAGCAGCCAAGCGGGGCGGGGCGGTAAGGAGACCCAGTACTTC. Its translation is CASSQAGRGGKETQYF.

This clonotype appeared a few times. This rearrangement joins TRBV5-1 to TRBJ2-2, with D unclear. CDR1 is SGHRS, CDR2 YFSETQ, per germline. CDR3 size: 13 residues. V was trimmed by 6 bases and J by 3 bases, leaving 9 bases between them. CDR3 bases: TGCGCCAGCAAGATCAGTGACACCGGGGAGCTGTTTTTT. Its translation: CASKISDTGELFF.

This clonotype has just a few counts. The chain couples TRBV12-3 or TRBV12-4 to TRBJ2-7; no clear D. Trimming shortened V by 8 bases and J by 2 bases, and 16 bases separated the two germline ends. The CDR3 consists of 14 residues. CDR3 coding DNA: TGTGCCAGCGGCCGTTGGCTACCCACCTACGAGCAGTACTTC. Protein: CASGRWLPTYEQYF.

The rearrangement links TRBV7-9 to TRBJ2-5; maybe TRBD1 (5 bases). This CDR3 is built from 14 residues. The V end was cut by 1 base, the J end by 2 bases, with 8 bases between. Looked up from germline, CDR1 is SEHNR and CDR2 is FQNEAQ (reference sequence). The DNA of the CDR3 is TGTGCCAGCAGCTTAGACTCAGGGCAAGAGACCCAGTACTTC. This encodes CASSLDSGQETQYF.

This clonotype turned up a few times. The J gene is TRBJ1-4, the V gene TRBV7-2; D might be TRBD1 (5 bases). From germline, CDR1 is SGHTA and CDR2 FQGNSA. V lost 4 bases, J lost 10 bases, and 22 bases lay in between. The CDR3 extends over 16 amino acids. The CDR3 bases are TGTGCCAGCAGCTCTGAGCGCCCGGGAGCCGGGGGAAAACTGTTTTTT. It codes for CASSSERPGAGGKLFF.

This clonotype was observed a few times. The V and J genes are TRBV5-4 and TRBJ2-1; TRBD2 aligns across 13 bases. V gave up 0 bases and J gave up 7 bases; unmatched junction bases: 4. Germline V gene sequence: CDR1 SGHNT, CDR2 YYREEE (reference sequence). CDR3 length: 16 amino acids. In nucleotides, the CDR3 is TGTGCCAGCAGCTTGGTGACTAGCGGGAGGCGGAATGAGCAGTTCTTC. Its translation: CASSLVTSGRRNEQFF. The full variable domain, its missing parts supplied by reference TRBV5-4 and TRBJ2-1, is ETGVTQSPTHLIKTRGQQVTLRCSSQSGHNTVSWYQQALGQGPQFIFQYYREEENGRGNFPPRFSGLQFPNYSSELNVNALELDDSALYLCASSLVTSGRRNEQFFGPGTRLTVL.

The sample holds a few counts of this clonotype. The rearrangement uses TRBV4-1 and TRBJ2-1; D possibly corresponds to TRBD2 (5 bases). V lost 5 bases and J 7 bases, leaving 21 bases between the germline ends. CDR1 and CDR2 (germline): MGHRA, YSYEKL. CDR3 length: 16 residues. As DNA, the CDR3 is TGCGCCAGCAGCGAAGGGCGGACTCGTAACGGGAATGAGCAGTTCTTC. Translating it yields CASSEGRTRNGNEQFF.